This T cell receptor (beta chain) emerged from a study of T cell changes during pregnancy in multiple sclerosis. After removal of 5 bases from V and 6 bases from J, the junction contained 9 bases not matched to a gene. Germline loops: CDR1 MNHEY, CDR2 SMNVEV (reference sequence). There are 15 residues in the CDR3. Data came from immunoSEQ multiplex PCR; TCRdb stores just in-frame clones and leaves some out. The sample lists some 31,000 clones, around nine tenths occurring once. The sequenced sample was CD4+ T cells from peripheral blood mononuclear cells, obtained in the second trimester of pregnancy. The V gene is TRBV27, the J gene TRBJ2-3, with 9 bases identical to TRBD2. This sequence originates from a female donor in good health, enrolled as a control in a pregnancy study. CDR3 sequence (DNA): TGTGCCAGCAGTCCAATAGCGGGAGTTGGGGATACGCAGTATTTT. Its protein product is CASSPIAGVGDTQYF.